This TCR beta chain was captured in a study of CD8 T cells in ankylosing spondylitis. Study findings and constraints: Matched ankylosing spondylitis synovial fluid reportedly contained a significantly enriched population of disease-linked clones. Several highly homologous variants made up a TCR beta motif, and this motif appeared characteristic of ankylosing spondylitis blood.

The CDR3 covers 15 residues. This clonotype was detected a few times. Its target is not known. Quantitative 5'-RACE with molecular barcodes was used to make the TCR beta libraries. In TCRdb, the 5' RACE reads were re-called with MiXCR into one record per CDR3 protein. Among around 770,000 distinct CDR3 sequences, approximately 12% were seen once, and the ten largest hold approximately 0.51%. The sequencing input was blood, either unsorted or a sorted T cell fraction (not recorded which). The sequence derives from a male donor with ankylosing spondylitis. The gene calls are TRBV21-1 and TRBJ2-6. TRBV21-1 is shown as a pseudogene. CDR3: CASSNKVSGANVLTF. CDR3 in DNA: TGTGCCAGCAGCAATAAGGTCTCTGGGGCCAACGTCCTGACTTTC.